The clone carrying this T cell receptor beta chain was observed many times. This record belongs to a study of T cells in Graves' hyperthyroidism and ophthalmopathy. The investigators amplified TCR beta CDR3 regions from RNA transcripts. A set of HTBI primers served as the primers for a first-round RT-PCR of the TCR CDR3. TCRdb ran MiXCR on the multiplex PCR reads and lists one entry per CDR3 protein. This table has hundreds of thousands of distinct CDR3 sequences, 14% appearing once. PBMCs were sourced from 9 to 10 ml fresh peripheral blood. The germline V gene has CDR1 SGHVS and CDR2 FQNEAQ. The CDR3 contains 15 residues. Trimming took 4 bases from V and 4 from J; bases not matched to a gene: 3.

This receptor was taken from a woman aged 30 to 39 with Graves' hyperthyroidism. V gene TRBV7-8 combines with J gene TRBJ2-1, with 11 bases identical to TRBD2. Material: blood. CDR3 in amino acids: CASSSGTSGYNEQFF. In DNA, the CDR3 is TGTGCCAGCAGCTCCGGGACTAGCGGATACAATGAGCAGTTCTTC.